A selection of T cell receptor beta chains follows, all from one sample in a study of T-cell memory formation after mild COVID-19. TCRdb ran MiXCR on the 5' RACE reads and lists one entry per CDR3 protein. The table has a few hundred thousand distinct CDR3 sequences, roughly 21% seen once; the top ten hold roughly an eighth. Sample: PBMCs or a T cell subset sorted from them (not recorded which). These receptors were taken from an adult woman who had mild COVID-19 (a few samples of this study predate the infection). Cell type and time point are not known. CDR3s include the opening cysteine and the closing phenylalanine or tryptophan. D genes are given only for firm matches. Clone size is given for some rows only: seen once, a few or many times, or a class if the clone is expanded.

j_call | clone_size | v_call | d_call | cdr3_aa | cdr3_nt
TRBJ2-1 | - | TRBV4-1 | TRBD1 | CASSRTGSEQFF | TGCGCCAGCAGCCGGACAGGGAGTGAGCAGTTCTTC
TRBJ2-1 | - | TRBV9 | - | CASSAQGGEFYNEQFF | TGTGCCAGCAGCGCCCAGGGGGGGGAGTTTTACAATGAGCAGTTCTTC
TRBJ1-5 | many | TRBV5-5 | - | CASSLGGSGSNQPQHF | TGTGCCAGCAGCTTGGGAGGGAGCGGGAGCAATCAGCCCCAGCATTTT
TRBJ2-5 | - | TRBV20-1 | - | CSASLQRETQYF | TGCAGTGCTAGTTTACAGAGAGAGACCCAGTACTTC
TRBJ1-1 | few | TRBV11-2 | TRBD1 | CASSLVGNRGTEAFF | TGTGCCAGCAGCTTAGTCGGCAACAGGGGGACTGAAGCTTTCTTT
TRBJ2-1 | few | TRBV7-9 | - | CASSFGGPYNEQFF | TGTGCCAGCAGCTTCGGCGGTCCATACAATGAGCAGTTCTTC
TRBJ2-1 | - | TRBV7-8 | TRBD2 | CASSFSGTSGIPYNEQFF | TGTGCCAGCAGCTTTAGCGGGACTAGCGGCATACCCTACAATGAGCAGTTCTTC
TRBJ2-7 | few | TRBV12-3/TRBV12-4 | TRBD2 | CASSWTRVYEQYF | TGTGCCAGCAGTTGGACTAGAGTCTACGAGCAGTACTTC
TRBJ2-5 | few | TRBV4-1 | - | CASSQVSFSGAQYF | TGCGCCAGCAGCCAAGTTTCCTTCTCGGGGGCCCAGTACTTC
TRBJ1-3 | few | TRBV29-1 | - | CSATEAGLSSGNTIYF | TGCAGCGCCACGGAGGCGGGCTTAAGCTCTGGAAACACCATATATTTT
TRBJ1-1 | few | TRBV25-1 | TRBD1 | CASSDWDSPNTEAFF | TGTGCCAGCAGTGACTGGGACAGCCCGAACACTGAAGCTTTCTTT
TRBJ1-1 | - | TRBV20-1 | TRBD1 | CSASSGGQTNTEAFF | TGCAGTGCTTCATCTGGGGGACAGACGAACACTGAAGCTTTCTTT
TRBJ2-1 | many | TRBV24-1 | - | CATSDFGGSSYNEQFF | TGTGCCACCAGTGATTTCGGAGGTAGCTCCTACAATGAGCAGTTCTTC
TRBJ1-1 | few | TRBV20-1 | TRBD1 | CSASLGQHEAFF | TGCAGTGCTAGTTTGGGACAGCATGAAGCTTTCTTT
TRBJ2-7 | few | TRBV9 | - | CASSHPAQGSSYEQYF | TGTGCCAGCAGCCACCCGGCGCAGGGGAGCTCCTACGAGCAGTACTTC
TRBJ2-1 | - | TRBV5-1 | - | CASSSRGGWVEQFF | TGCGCCAGCAGCTCCAGGGGGGGATGGGTTGAGCAGTTCTTC
TRBJ2-2 | few | TRBV3-1 | - | CASSQYRQDTGELFF | TGTGCCAGCAGCCAGTACCGACAGGACACCGGGGAGCTGTTTTTT
TRBJ1-4 | - | TRBV7-3 | - | CASSLTGRANEKLFF | TGTGCCAGCAGCTTAACAGGGAGGGCTAATGAAAAACTGTTTTTT
TRBJ1-1 | - | TRBV7-9 | TRBD1 | CASSLQGDVTEAFF | TGTGCCAGCAGCTTACAGGGGGATGTGACTGAAGCTTTCTTT
TRBJ2-7 | few | TRBV27 | TRBD1 | CASSQDRSSYEQYF | TGTGCCAGCAGCCAGGACAGGAGCTCCTACGAGCAGTACTTC